This T cell receptor (beta chain) was sequenced for a study of OX40 agonist ivuxolimab in advanced cancers. Study findings and constraints: Circulating CD4+ and CD8+ T cells showed clonal expansion by week 6 at 0.1 to 3.0 mg/kg.

The assay was immunoSEQ multiplex PCR, and TCRdb's table has in-frame clones only and misses some. The sample has about 68,000 clones; 65% to 90% are singletons. With respect to this clone: Its antigen is still unknown.

V dropped 5 bases and J dropped 3 bases, with 5 bases sitting between them. The CDR3 covers 12 residues. CDR1 is LNHDA and CDR2 is SQIVND in the germline V gene (reference sequence). Specimen: CD4+ or CD8+ T cells sorted from blood, collected in a trial of the OX40 agonist ivuxolimab. This TCR came from an adult with an advanced solid tumor such as melanoma, head and neck, liver or kidney cancer. V and J are TRBV19 and TRBJ1-3; D is undetermined. The CDR3 is CASSLIGNTIYF. CDR3 DNA sequence: TGTGCCAGTAGTTTAATTGGAAACACCATATATTTT.